Many counts were recorded for the clone carrying this TCR beta chain. Primers used in a second PCR of about 7 to 12 cycles were a sample-barcoded 5' primer and a J-beta primer mix. TCRdb itself ran the 5' RACE reads through MiXCR, one entry per CDR3 protein. The sample holds hundreds of thousands of distinct CDR3 sequences; about 32% are singletons and the top ten take 15% to 19%. The data were taken from a study of blood T cells in healthy people across ages. The CDR3 runs to 16 residues. V was clipped by 7 bases and J by 0 bases, with 18 bases between them. The TCR originated in a woman of 80 years or more in good health. This sequence joins TRBV12-3 or TRBV12-4 and TRBJ1-2; D is uncertain. Material for sequencing was blood. CDR3 DNA: TGTGCCAGCATGGTGTCCGTGGGCCCCCCTAACTATGGCTACACCTTC. Encoded protein: CASMVSVGPPNYGYTF.